The TCR beta chain described here comes from a study of T cell responses to AZD1222 COVID-19 vaccine. General study findings and limits: Sampled repertoires all dated from after the peak T cell response. Females made up more of the donors, who were largely white British, and clonal diversity may have come out too low.

Trimming removed 6 bases at V and 3 bases at J, with 11 bases between. The germline CDR1 and CDR2 sequences are LNHDA and SQIVND (reference sequence). The CDR3 spans 14 residues. Remarks on this clone: As yet, its antigen is unknown.

TCRdb keeps only in-frame clones here, not all; method: immunoSEQ multiplex PCR. The data show about 67,000 clones, with 84% seen just once and over 20% held by the top ten. The chain uses TRBV19 and TRBJ2-2; a weak D match, TRBD1 (5 bases). The origin of this receptor is an adult in good health. Sequencing was performed on peripheral blood, taken on day 0 of AZD1222 vaccination. CDR3 residues: CASRTRQHTGELFF. CDR3 sequence (DNA): TGTGCCAGTAGAACTCGACAGCACACCGGGGAGCTGTTTTTT.